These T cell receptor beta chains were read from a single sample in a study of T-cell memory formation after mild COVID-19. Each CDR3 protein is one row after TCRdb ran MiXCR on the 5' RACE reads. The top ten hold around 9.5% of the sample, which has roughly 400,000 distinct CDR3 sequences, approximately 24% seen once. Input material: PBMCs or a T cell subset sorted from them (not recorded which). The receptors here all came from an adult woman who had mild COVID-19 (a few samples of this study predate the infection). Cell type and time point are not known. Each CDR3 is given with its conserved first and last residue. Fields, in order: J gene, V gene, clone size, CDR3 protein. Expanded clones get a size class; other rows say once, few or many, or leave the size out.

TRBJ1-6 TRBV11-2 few CASSFINVDNSPLHF
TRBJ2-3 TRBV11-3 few CASSLGGPGGADTQYF
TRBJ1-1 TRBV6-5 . CASSYRYWTGTEAFF
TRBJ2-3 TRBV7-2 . CASSLGLLDTDTQYF
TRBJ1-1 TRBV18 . CASSPKGRSTEAFF
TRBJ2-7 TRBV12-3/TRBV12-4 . CASSLMDTPYEQYF
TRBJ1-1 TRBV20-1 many CSARAMETNHFF
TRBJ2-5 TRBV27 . CASSSDRGQETQYF
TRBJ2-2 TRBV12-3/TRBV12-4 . CASSSREENTGELFF
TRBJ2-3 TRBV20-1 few CSARDLRRLAGADTQYF
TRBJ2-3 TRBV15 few CATSRDWLAGVIGTDTQYF
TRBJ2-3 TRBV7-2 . CASSQRSSTDTQYF
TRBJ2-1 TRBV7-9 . CASSLDSGYNEQFF
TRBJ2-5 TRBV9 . CASSVGQVGQETQYF
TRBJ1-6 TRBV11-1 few CASSFRGYNSPLHF
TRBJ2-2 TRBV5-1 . CASRDGGTANTGELFF
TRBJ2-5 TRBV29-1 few CSVRPSGRETQYF
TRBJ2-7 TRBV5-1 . CASSLAGGLAGGPSSEQYF
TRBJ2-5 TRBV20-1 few CSARHSGGILPGETQYF
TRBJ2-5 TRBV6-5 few CASMAGGGGETQYF
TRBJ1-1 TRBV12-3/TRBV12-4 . CASSRQVNTEAFF
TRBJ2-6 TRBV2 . CASSESIRDLFGANVLTF
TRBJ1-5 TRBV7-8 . CASSLDGGGQGDNQPQHF
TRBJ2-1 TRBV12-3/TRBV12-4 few CASSFRGVSYNEQFF
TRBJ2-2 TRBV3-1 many CASSQDLIGELFF
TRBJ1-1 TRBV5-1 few CASSLDGTSNTEAFF
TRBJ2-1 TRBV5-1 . CASSLEAGAFNEQFF
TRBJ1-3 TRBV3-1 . CASSPTVNQGNTIYF
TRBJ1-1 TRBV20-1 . CSATTSGQGRVRTEAFF
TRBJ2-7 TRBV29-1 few CSVPGRGAYEQYF
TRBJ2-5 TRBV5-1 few CASSLGSGGTETQYF
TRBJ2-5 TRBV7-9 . CASSLGTSIQETQYF
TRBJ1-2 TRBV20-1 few CSARELVNSNYGYTF
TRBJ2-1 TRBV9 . CASSVGVAGGYNEQFF
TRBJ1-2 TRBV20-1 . CSAAGGYTF
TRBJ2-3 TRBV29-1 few CSVEDEGFTDTQYF
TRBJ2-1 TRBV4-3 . CASSQFTGQGVFGEQFF
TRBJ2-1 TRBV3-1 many CASSPTFGWHNEQFF
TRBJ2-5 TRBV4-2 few CASSQGGGAETQYF
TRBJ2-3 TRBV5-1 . CASSAAGTGGGDTQYF
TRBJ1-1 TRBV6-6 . CATYLNTEAFF
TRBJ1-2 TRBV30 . CAWSVGGSGYGYTF
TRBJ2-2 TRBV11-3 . CASGEVANTGELFF
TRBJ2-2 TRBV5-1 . CASSLRINTGELFF
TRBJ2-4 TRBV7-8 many CASSVGYGQLAKNIQYF
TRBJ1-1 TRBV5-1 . CASSQSTGLNTEAFF
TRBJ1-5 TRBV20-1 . CSARSGESNQPQHF
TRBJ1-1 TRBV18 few CASLRTGNTEAFF
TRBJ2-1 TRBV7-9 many CASSVNSGGYNEQFF
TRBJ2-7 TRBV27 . CASSRAKIDYEQYF
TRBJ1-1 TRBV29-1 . CSAGQLNTEAFF
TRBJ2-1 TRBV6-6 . CASSYLPSGGAGYNEQFF
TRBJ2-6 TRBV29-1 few CSVGTGAGANVLTF
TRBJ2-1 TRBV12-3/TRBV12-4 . CASRPARTSGQFF
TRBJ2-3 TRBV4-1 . CASSQEWNSPANTDTQYF